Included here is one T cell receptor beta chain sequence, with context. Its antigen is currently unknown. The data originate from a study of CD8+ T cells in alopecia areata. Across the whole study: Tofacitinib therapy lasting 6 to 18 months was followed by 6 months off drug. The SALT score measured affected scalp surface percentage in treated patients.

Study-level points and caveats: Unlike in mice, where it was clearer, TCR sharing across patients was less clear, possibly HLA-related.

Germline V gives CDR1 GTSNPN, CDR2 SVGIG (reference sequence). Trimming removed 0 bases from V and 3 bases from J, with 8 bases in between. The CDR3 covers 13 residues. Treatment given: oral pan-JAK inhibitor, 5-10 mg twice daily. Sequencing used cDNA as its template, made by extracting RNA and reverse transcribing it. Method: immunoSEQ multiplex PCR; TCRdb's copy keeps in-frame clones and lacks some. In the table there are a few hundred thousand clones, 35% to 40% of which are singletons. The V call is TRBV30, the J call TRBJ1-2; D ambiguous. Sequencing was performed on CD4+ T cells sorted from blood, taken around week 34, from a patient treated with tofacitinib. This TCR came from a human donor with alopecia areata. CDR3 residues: CAWSVRAHYGYTF. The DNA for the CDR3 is TGTGCCTGGAGTGTACGGGCCCACTATGGCTACACCTTC.